This T cell receptor beta chain was sequenced for a study of cytotoxic CD8 clonotypes in ibrutinib-treated CLL. Whole-study context: After median about 5.5 years, approximately 14 stayed in remission, approximately twelve progressed; responses about 24 partial, 2 complete. On average, each sample had some 260,000 productive templates and almost 95,000 productive rearrangements.

General observations from the study: Exceeding age-matched healthy donors, baseline clonality also tracked the counts of circulating CD8+ T cells. Clonality was elevated at ibrutinib response and had returned toward baseline at progression.

TCRdb's table, derived via immunoSEQ multiplex PCR, lists solely in-frame clones and lacks some. The sample holds approximately 70,000 clones, roughly nine tenths seen once. As to this clone: Its antigen is not known.

The sequence was obtained from a human donor with chronic lymphocytic leukemia. The sequenced sample was PBMCs, obtained after 12 months of ibrutinib treatment.

The CDR3 sequence is CASSIPLRQGAYQPQHF. In DNA, the CDR3 is TGTGCCAGTAGTATCCCACTCCGACAGGGGGCCTATCAGCCCCAGCATTTT. The V and J genes are TRBV19 and TRBJ1-5, with 10 positions matching TRBD1. The CDR3 has 17 residues. V shed 3 bases and J 5 bases; nucleotides not matched to a gene: 10. The germline CDR1 and CDR2 sequences are LNHDA and SQIVND (reference sequence).